Following are 23 T cell receptor beta chains from one sample sequenced in a study of cytomegalovirus exposure and HLA in healthy donors. PCR employed 60 Vbeta and 13 Jbeta primers. The repertoire was sequenced with immunoSEQ multiplex PCR; TCRdb's copy has only in-frame clones and lacks some. Of 150,000 to 200,000 clones in the sample, around three quarters were seen once. Sample: PBMCs. The source is a man aged 25-45 years in good health and CMV-seronegative.

This clone has a single count. The CDR3 region has the DNA TGTGCCAGCAGTGAAGTCGCGAGTAGCGGGAAGGGCACGCAGTATTTT. Encoded protein: CASSEVASSGKGTQYF. The chain links TRBV6-1 to TRBJ2-3; TRBD2 agrees at 8 bases. The CDR3 contains 16 residues. Germline loops: CDR1 MNHNS, CDR2 SASEGT. The V segment lost 1 base and the J segment 9 bases; nucleotides outside the gene matches: 12.

The CDR3 loop is CASSPQRGGYEQYF. The CDR3 region has the DNA TGTGCCAGCTCACCACAGCGGGGCGGCTACGAGCAGTACTTC. The V and J genes are TRBV18 and TRBJ2-7; TRBD2 matches at 7 bases. CDR1 KGHSH and CDR2 LQKENI come from the germline V gene. This CDR3 has 14 residues. Germline trimming cut 1 base from V and 3 bases from J; bases unmatched to any gene: 3.

V usage is TRBV11-2 and J usage is TRBJ2-5, with TRBD2 matching over 8 bases. Germline V gene data show CDR1 as SGHAT and CDR2 as FQNNGV. V shed 2 bases, J shed 5 bases, and the junction held 10 bases outside the gene matches. The CDR3 is made up of 16 amino acids. The CDR3: CASSLLTGGPGETQYF. The CDR3 DNA sequence: TGTGCCAGCAGCTTATTGACGGGAGGGCCGGGTGAGACCCAGTACTTC.

The chain uses TRBV4-1 and TRBJ1-3; the D is unclear. Looked up from germline, CDR1 is MGHRA and CDR2 is YSYEKL. Trimming removed 2 bases from V and 0 bases from J, with 8 bases in between. The CDR3 is 15 residues long. The CDR3: CASSQLEVSGNTIYF. CDR3 bases: TGCGCCAGCAGCCAACTTGAGGTCTCTGGAAACACCATATATTTT.

The chain combines TRBV4-1 with TRBJ2-1, with D unclear. Germline loops: CDR1 MGHRA, CDR2 YSYEKL. The germline V and J ends were trimmed by 0 bases and 3 bases, with 9 bases remaining between them. This CDR3 has 15 amino acids. Here the CDR3 reads CASSQDRSDYNEQFF. DNA of the CDR3: TGCGCCAGCAGCCAAGATCGTTCAGACTACAATGAGCAGTTCTTC.

V and J are TRBV28 and TRBJ1-1, with unresolved D. The CDR3 loop spans 14 amino acids. Per germline, CDR1 MDHEN and CDR2 SYDVKM. The V gene lost 4 bases and the J gene lost 4 bases, with 13 bases spanning the gap. The CDR3 loop reads CASSWGGIGTEAFF. The CDR3 DNA follows: TGTGCCAGCAGTTGGGGAGGGATCGGCACTGAAGCTTTCTTT.

This clone came up a few times. The gene calls are TRBV5-4 and TRBJ1-1; D not certain. Germline CDR1 SGHNT, CDR2 YYREEE (reference sequence). The CDR3 has 12 amino acids. V lost 5 bases to trimming and J lost 7 bases, with 12 bases between them. The CDR3 DNA reads as TGTGCCAGCAGTCCGGGAAGCAGTGAAGCTTTCTTT. This sequence encodes CASSPGSSEAFF. Combining the CDR3 with reference TRBV5-4 and TRBJ1-1 gives the whole variable domain ETGVTQSPTHLIKTRGQQVTLRCSSQSGHNTVSWYQQALGQGPQFIFQYYREEENGRGNFPPRFSGLQFPNYSSELNVNALELDDSALYLCASSPGSSEAFFGQGTRLTVV.

This clone showed up just a few times. V and J are TRBV10-3 and TRBJ2-7; 13 bases align to TRBD2. V shed 0 bases and J 6 bases; nucleotides not matched to a gene: 5. The length of the CDR3 is 16 residues. The germline V gene has CDR1 ENHRY and CDR2 SYGVKD. The CDR3 DNA reads TGTGCCATCAGTGAGTCGGTGGGACTAGCGGGAACCGAGCAGTACTTC. Encoded protein: CAISESVGLAGTEQYF.

This clone came up once. The chain uses TRBV27 and TRBJ1-5; D remains unclear. The germline gives CDR1 MNHEY, CDR2 SMNVEV (reference sequence). The CDR3 totals 16 residues. Trimming removed 1 base from V and 2 bases from J, with 12 bases in between. CDR3 coding DNA: TGTGCCAGCAGTTTATATTCAGGAATGGGCAATCAGCCCCAGCATTTT. This sequence encodes CASSLYSGMGNQPQHF.

The CDR3 bases are TGTGCCAGCAGTTTAGGGCAGAACACCGGGGAGCTGTTTTTT. This translates into CASSLGQNTGELFF. This chain connects TRBV27 to TRBJ2-2; D ambiguous. CDR1 and CDR2 (germline): MNHEY, SMNVEV (reference sequence). The V end lost 2 bases, the J end lost 1 base, and 5 bases lay between the germline ends. The CDR3 contains 14 residues.

In this sample, this clone turned up once. The chain has TRBV19 and TRBJ1-5; maybe TRBD1 (5 bases). Looked up from germline, CDR1 is LNHDA and CDR2 is SQIVND (reference sequence). The CDR3 runs 15 residues. The V and J ends lost 1 base and 4 bases respectively, with 11 bases between them. The CDR3 spells CASSIAHRGNQPQHF. CDR3 coding DNA: TGTGCCAGTAGTATAGCGCATAGGGGTAATCAGCCCCAGCATTTT.

This clone occurred a few times. J is TRBJ1-5 and V is TRBV6-1; TRBD1 matches 8 bases. CDR1 is MNHNS and CDR2 is SASEGT in the germline V gene. With V trimmed by 11 bases and J by 3 bases, 12 bases remained unmatched. The CDR3 is 15 residues long. CDR3 coding DNA: TGTGCCGCGGGGGGGACAGGATCATACAATCAGCCCCAGCATTTT. Translating gives CAAGGTGSYNQPQHF.

This clone was detected once. The chain carries TRBV14 and TRBJ2-7; 7 nucleotides align to TRBD1. Germline loops: CDR1 SGHDN, CDR2 FVKESK. After removal of 1 base from V and 2 bases from J, the junction contained 14 bases not matched to a gene. The CDR3 has 18 amino acids. The CDR3 nucleotides read TGTGCCAGCAGCCAAGGGGTCCTCGGGACAGCTCGTCCCTACGAGCAGTACTTC. Residues: CASSQGVLGTARPYEQYF.

Only one count was recorded for this clone. V gene TRBV7-3 combines with J gene TRBJ2-2, with 7 nucleotides matching TRBD2. CDR1 and CDR2 from the germline V gene are SGHTA and FQGTGA. There are 14 residues in the CDR3. V gave up 4 bases and J gave up 2 bases; unmatched junction bases: 1. The CDR3 protein is CASSSGLNTGELFF. For the CDR3, the DNA is TGTGCCAGCAGCTCGGGACTAAACACCGGGGAGCTGTTTTTT.

In this sample, this clone turned up a few times. This chain links TRBV5-6 with TRBJ1-5; D may be TRBD1 (5 bases). This CDR3 has 14 amino acids. Trimming stripped 4 bases from V and 1 base from J, with 9 bases between. Germline CDR1 SGHDT, CDR2 YYEEEE. The CDR3 here is CASSTAGSNQPQHF. The CDR3 DNA sequence: TGTGCCAGCAGCACTGCAGGGAGCAATCAGCCCCAGCATTTT.

V usage is TRBV27 and J usage is TRBJ2-1; 10 positions match TRBD1. V was pared by 3 bases and J by 6 bases, with 14 bases of the junction left unmatched. Germline V gene data show CDR1 as MNHEY and CDR2 as SMNVEV (reference sequence). The CDR3 runs 18 residues. This CDR3 is CASSFRGVTGGAGNEQFF. In nucleotides, the CDR3 is TGTGCCAGCAGTTTCAGGGGGGTGACAGGGGGCGCGGGCAATGAGCAGTTCTTC.

This clone turned up a few times. This sequence joins TRBV7-2 and TRBJ2-1; no reliable D call. This CDR3 is built from 15 residues. Per the germline V gene, CDR1 is SGHTA and CDR2 is FQGNSA. V lost 1 base to trimming and J lost 2 bases, with 9 bases between them. The CDR3 region is CASSLELDPYNEQFF. The CDR3 coding sequence is TGTGCCAGCAGCTTAGAGTTAGATCCCTACAATGAGCAGTTCTTC.

The J gene is TRBJ2-5, the V gene TRBV7-2, with TRBD2 identical over 8 bases. The closer fit of TRBJ2-7 to the DNA end suggests the J call may be wrong. The length of the CDR3 is 16 residues. The germline gives CDR1 SGHTA, CDR2 FQGNSA. The CDR3 sequence is CASSLDLGGRNYEQYF. CDR3 bases: TGTGCCAGCAGCTTAGATCTCGGCGGGAGGAACTACGAGCAGTACTTC.

This clone was seen a single time. The chain links TRBV7-3 to TRBJ2-3, with D possibly matching TRBD2 (6 bases). The V end lost 5 bases, the J end lost 3 bases, and 18 bases lay between the germline ends. Germline values: CDR1 SGHTA, CDR2 FQGTGA. This CDR3 spans 16 amino acids. The CDR3 reads CASSQYSGVGTDTQYF. In DNA form, the CDR3 reads TGTGCCAGCAGCCAGTATAGCGGAGTGGGGACAGATACGCAGTATTTT.

This clone came up a few times. The chain couples TRBV19 to TRBJ1-1; 9 bases map to TRBD1. The J segment lost 5 bases and the V segment lost 8 bases, leaving 6 bases of the junction unmatched. The germline gives CDR1 LNHDA, CDR2 SQIVND (reference sequence). The CDR3 has 13 residues. In nucleotides, the CDR3 is TGTGCCAGTTGCGACAGGGGGAAAACTGAAGCTTTCTTT. Its translation: CASCDRGKTEAFF.

This clone appeared once. The CDR3 DNA reads as TGTGCCAGCTCACAGAGGAGCGGGAGTAACTCCTACAATGAGCAGTTCTTC. Translated, it gives CASSQRSGSNSYNEQFF. The chain links TRBV18 to TRBJ2-1; 8 positions match TRBD2. J lost 0 bases, V lost 4 bases, and 8 bases had no gene match. Germline V gene sequence: CDR1 KGHSH, CDR2 LQKENI. The CDR3 is 17 amino acids.

The chain employs TRBV29-1 and TRBJ2-1, with D perhaps matching TRBD2 (6 bases). Trimming took 7 bases from V and 11 from J, leaving 18 bases between them. CDR1 is SQVTM, CDR2 ANQGSEA, per germline. CDR3 length: 12 amino acids. The DNA of the CDR3 is TGCAGCGCCTCCGATTTTAGCGGTAAGCAGTTCTTC. Translation gives CSASDFSGKQFF.

V is TRBV5-4 and J is TRBJ2-5; 15 nucleotides line up with TRBD2. Per germline, CDR1 SGHNT and CDR2 YYREEE (reference sequence). V lost 2 bases and J lost 5; bases outside the gene matches: 4. The CDR3 covers 16 residues. The CDR3 is CASSFRTSGGAETQYF. Here the CDR3 DNA reads TGTGCCAGCAGCTTTCGGACTAGCGGGGGGGCGGAGACCCAGTACTTC.